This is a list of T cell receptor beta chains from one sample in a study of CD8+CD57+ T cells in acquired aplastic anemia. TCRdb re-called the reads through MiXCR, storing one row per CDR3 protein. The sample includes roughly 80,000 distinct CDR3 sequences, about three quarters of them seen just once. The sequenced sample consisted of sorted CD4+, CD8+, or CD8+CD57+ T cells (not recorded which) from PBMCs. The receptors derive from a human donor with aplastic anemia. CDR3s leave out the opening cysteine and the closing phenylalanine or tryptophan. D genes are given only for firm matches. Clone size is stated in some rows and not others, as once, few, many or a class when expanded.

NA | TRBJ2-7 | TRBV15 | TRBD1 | ATSREVTGDFEQY
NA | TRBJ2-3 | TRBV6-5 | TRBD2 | ASSYSGGVADTQY
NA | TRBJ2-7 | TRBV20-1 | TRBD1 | SARLGDRAYEQY
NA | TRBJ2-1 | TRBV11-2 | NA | ASSLTGGVYNEQF
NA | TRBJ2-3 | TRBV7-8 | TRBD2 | ASSLGLAGSGTDTQY
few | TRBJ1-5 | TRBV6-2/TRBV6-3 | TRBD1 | ASSYPGQGSSNQPQH
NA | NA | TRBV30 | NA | AWTGTEAYEQY
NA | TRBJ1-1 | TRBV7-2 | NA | ASSTPPVMNTEAF
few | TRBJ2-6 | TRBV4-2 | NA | ATAEAGANVLT
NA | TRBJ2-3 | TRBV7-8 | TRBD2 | ASRLAGGGDTQY
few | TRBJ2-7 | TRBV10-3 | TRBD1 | AISLGDRGYEQY
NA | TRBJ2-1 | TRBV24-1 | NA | ATSVGRVDEQF
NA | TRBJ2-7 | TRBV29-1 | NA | SGAQMGGLEQY
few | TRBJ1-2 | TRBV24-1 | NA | ATSDFGNYGYT
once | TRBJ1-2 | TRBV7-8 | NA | ASSLVGGGSYGYT
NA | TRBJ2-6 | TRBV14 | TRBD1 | ASGAQGAGANVLT
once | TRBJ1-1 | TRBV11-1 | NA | ASSLLTASIMNTEAF
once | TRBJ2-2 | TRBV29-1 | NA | SVQQANTGELF
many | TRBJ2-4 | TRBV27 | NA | ASSWDTKNIQY
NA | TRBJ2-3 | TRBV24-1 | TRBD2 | ATSDLTSAGTDTQY
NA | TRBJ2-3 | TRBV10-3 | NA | AISSATESTDTQY
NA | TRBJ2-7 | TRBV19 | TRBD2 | ASSMGLAGSYEQY
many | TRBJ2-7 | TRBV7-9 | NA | ASSSRGPYEQY
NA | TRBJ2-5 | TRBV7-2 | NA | ASSLAKGGRETQY
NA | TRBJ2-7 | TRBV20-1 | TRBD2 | SASTSGTYEQY
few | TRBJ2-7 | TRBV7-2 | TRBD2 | ASSLTSGVYEQY
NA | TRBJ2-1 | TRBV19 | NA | ASSITAGSHNEQF
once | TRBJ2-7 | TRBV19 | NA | ASSGRDHSYEQY
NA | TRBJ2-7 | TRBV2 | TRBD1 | ASSEPDRADYEQY
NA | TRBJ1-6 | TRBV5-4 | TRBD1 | ASSLAGQGSYNSPLH
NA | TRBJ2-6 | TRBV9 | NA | ASSVEPGANVLT
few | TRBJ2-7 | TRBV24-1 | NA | ATSEHSGEQY
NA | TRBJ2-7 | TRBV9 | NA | ASSVGNFTHYEQY
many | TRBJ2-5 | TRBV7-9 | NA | ASSLAMDRAQY
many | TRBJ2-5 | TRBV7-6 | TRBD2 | ASSSRGEGQETQY
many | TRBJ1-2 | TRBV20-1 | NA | SAETSDESSLYGYT
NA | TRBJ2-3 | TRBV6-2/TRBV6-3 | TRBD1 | ASSYGTGADTQY
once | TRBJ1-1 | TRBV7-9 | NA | ASSPTGGAF
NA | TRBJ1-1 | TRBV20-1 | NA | SAWGPQNTEAF
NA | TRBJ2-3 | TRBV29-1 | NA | SVIPLRTDTQY